Given below is one TCR beta chain in context. Its antigen is undetermined. An end of the junction does not agree with germline; a read error may underlie this. The assay was immunoSEQ multiplex PCR, and TCRdb's table has in-frame clones only and misses some. The sample has about 140,000 clones, 70% to 90% seen once; the top ten hold 20% to 25%. The data are from a study of radiation and T cells in renal cell carcinoma. Study context: Nephrectomy followed 15 Gy stereotactic body radiation by 4 weeks. Study-level results: Without pretreatment biopsies, baseline tumor clonotype presence was undetermined. Top tumor clonotypes rose in blood 2 weeks post-radiation, then contracted.

From germline, CDR1 is SGHNT and CDR2 YYREEE (reference sequence). The CDR3 is made up of 11 amino acids. Time point reported: baseline pretreatment blood. As to treatment: 15 Gy SBRT to primary tumor, nephrectomy 4 weeks later. The tumor was a clear cell renal cell carcinoma. This receptor was identified in a woman aged 45-65 years with renal cell carcinoma. The source material was blood, sampled from a patient whose treatment included radiotherapy and nephrectomy. This rearrangement joins TRBV5-4 to TRBJ2-1; 9 nucleotides line up with TRBD1. As DNA, the CDR3 is TGTGCCAGCAGCCCAGGGACAGGGCCTGTCTTC. It codes for CASSPGTGPVF.